This TCR beta chain originates from a study of response to subunit inactivated influenza vaccine. TCRdb processed the RT-PCR reads anew with MiXCR; each CDR3 protein has one entry. The repertoire includes around 600,000 distinct CDR3 sequences, around 10% of them detected once, and approximately 9.9% sits in the top ten. Trimming pared 0 bases from V and 2 bases from J, leaving 8 bases between. The CDR3 has 14 residues. Germline V gene sequence: CDR1 DFQATT, CDR2 SNEGSKA (reference sequence). These records were also assigned to another study, of T cells expressing NK-cell markers. From that report: The TCR beta cDNA came from 5'RACE template switching with UMIs. In a handful of donors, dominant NKG2C+ clonotypes were about 1.0-7.0% of CD8+ T cells.

The sample here was PBMCs from blood, taken on the day of vaccination. The chain employs TRBV20-1 and TRBJ2-1, with D perhaps being TRBD1 or TRBD2 (5 bases each). The TCR sequence derives from a man in his fifties or sixties who received an inactivated influenza vaccine. The CDR3 reads CSAREGDPYNEQFF. CDR3 DNA: TGCAGTGCTAGAGAAGGGGACCCCTACAATGAGCAGTTCTTC.